This T cell receptor (beta chain) was captured by sequencing in a study of Tregs in tolerant kidney transplant recipients. General observations from the study: The most relevant donor-specific Treg TCRbeta repertoire apparently came from expansion with activated donor B cells. The small number of patients limits these findings pending further validation. This study did not directly address biological reproducibility.

Clones were sequenced by immunoSEQ multiplex PCR, and TCRdb holds only the in-frame ones, with some missing. The sample table sets out 25,000 or so clones. The nonmyeloablative bone marrow transplants came from related graft donors, with transient mixed chimerism. V was pared by 6 bases and J by 0 bases, with 6 bases between. From germline, CDR1 is MNHEY and CDR2 SVGEGT. This CDR3 is 13 amino acids long. In regard to this clone: The antigen remains unidentified. The read falls 3 residues short of the CDR3 end, and the missing part is taken from the germline J gene.

The source material was CD4+ T cells from blood (PBMCs), sampled 6 months after the transplant. This chain uses TRBV6-2 or TRBV6-3 with TRBJ2-4; D remains ambiguous. The source is a human patient who received a combined kidney and bone marrow transplant. Some T cells could come from the graft donor. The covered CDR3 bases are TGTGCCAGCAGCCCCGTAGCCAAAAACATT. It codes for CASSPVAKNI. The CDR3 in full is CASSPVAKNIQYF.